This T cell receptor beta chain was recovered during a study of cytomegalovirus exposure and HLA in healthy donors. General study results and limits: It was only CMV serostatus that was available as immune exposure information.

Of note for this clone: Its matching antigen is unknown.

The CDR3 spans 14 residues. Germline V gene lookup returns CDR1 LNHDA and CDR2 SQIVND (reference sequence). V was clipped by 10 bases and J by 1 base; unmatched bases: 7. Primers: 60 Vbeta forward and 13 Jbeta reverse. Sequenced by immunoSEQ multiplex PCR; TCRdb stores in-frame clones only, minus some. The data hold tens of thousands of clones, with about four fifths observed a single time. Sequencing was done on a sample of PBMCs. The TCR originated in a man aged 18 to 29 in good health and CMV-seronegative. The chain links TRBV19 to TRBJ2-7; 10 positions match TRBD2. This chain's CDR3 is CATRPGLASYEQYF. In DNA, the CDR3 is TGTGCCACCCGGCCGGGACTAGCGTCCTACGAGCAGTACTTC.